This record covers a single TCR beta chain. Its antigen remains unknown. V was cut by 0 bases and J by 5 bases, with 17 bases left in between. Per the germline V gene, CDR1 is SGHTA and CDR2 is FQGNSA. CDR3 length: 16 residues. Repertoires were generated with immunoSEQ multiplex PCR, while TCRdb's copy carries only in-frame clones and drops some. The table records more than 20,000 clones, approximately 92% of them present only once. The sample originates from a study of graft-versus-host responses after intestinal transplantation. The overall study: The study gave all recipients anti-thymocyte globulin induction, then tacrolimus and steroids for roughly 3 years. Study conclusions and caveats: The recipient marrow held GvH clones, and some of them showed up first in ileum or blood. When patients had graft-donor T cell macrochimerism, their allografts held high graft-versus-host to host-versus-graft clonal ratios.

The chain joins TRBV7-2 to TRBJ2-7; D is undetermined. The sample here was PBMCs, taken about 37 weeks after intestinal transplant. The receptor's source is a human patient who received an intestinal transplant, so some T cells may come from the graft donor. The chain's CDR3 is CASSLALSTGNDEQYF. For the CDR3, the DNA is TGTGCCAGCAGCTTAGCCCTATCCACTGGGAACGACGAGCAGTACTTC.